This T cell receptor (beta chain) came from a study of beta chain features in type 1 diabetes. In the study overall: The study found patients and healthy donors alike in age, gender and cell yields.

Since all of the isolated RNA was reverse transcribed, expressed TCRB transcripts were what got sequenced. Produced via immunoSEQ multiplex PCR; TCRdb's table is partial and in-frame only. The repertoire holds approximately 26,000 clones, roughly two thirds seen once, with around 2.5% in the top ten. Study findings and constraints: Sequencing used cDNA, and cells with high TCR expression could therefore be over-represented. VDJ junctions in type 1 diabetes patients carried more deletions and fewer insertions. Type 1 diabetes patients showed a moderate but significant shortening of TCRB CDR3s in all four CD4+ subsets.

As concerns this clone: Its antigen is not known.

Sorting with CD45RO/CCR7/CD25/CD127/CD95/CD27 yielded naive, central memory, regulatory and stem-like memory CD4+ cells. The CDR3 runs to 14 residues. CDR1 is MNHEY and CDR2 is SVGAGI in the germline V gene. Between the trimmed V and J ends, which lost 2 bases and 4 bases, there was a span of 9 bases. The rearrangement links TRBV6-5 to TRBJ2-1; D unresolved. Source material: Tregs from blood. This TCR was recovered from a woman aged 25 to 39 with type 1 diabetes. CDR3 sequence reads: CASSYQADYNEQFF. As DNA, the CDR3 is TGTGCCAGCAGTTACCAGGCAGATTACAATGAGCAGTTCTTC.